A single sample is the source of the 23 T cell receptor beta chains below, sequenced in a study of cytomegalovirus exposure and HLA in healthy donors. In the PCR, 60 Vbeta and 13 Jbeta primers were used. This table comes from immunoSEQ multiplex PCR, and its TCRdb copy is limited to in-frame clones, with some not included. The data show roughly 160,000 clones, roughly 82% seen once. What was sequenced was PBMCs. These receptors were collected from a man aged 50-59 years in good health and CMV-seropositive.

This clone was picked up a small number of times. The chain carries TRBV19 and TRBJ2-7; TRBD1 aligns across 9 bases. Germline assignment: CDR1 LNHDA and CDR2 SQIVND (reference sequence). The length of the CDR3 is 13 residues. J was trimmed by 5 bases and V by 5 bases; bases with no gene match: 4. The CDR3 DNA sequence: TGTGCCAGTAGTGTGGGACAGGGCCACGAGCAGTACTTC. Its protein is CASSVGQGHEQYF.

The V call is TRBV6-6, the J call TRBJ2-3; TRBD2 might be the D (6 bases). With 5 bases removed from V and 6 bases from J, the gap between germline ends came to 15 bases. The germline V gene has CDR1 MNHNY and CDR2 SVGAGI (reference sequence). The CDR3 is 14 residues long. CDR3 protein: CASSTDAGRDTQYF. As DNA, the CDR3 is TGTGCCAGCAGTACAGATGCGGGGCGGGATACGCAGTATTTT.

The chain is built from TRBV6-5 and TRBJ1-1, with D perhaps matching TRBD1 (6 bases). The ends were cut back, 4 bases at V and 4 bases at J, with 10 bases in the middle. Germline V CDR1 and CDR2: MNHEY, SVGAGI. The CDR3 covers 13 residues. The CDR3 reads CASSLTGLTEAFF. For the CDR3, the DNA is TGTGCCAGCAGTTTAACAGGGCTCACTGAAGCTTTCTTT.

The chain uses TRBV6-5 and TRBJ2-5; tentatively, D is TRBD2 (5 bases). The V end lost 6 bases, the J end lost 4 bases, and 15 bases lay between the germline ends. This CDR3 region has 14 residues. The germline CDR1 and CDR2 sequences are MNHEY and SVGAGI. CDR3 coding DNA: TGTGCCAGCAGGAGCCGGAGGCTGGGAGAGACCCAGTACTTC. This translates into CASRSRRLGETQYF.

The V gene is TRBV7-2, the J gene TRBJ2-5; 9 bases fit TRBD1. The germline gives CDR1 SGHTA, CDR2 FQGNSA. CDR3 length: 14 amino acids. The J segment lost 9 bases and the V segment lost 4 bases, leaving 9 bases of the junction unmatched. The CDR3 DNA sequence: TGTGCCAGCAGCTCCCCGGGACAGGGAGCGGCCCAGTACTTC. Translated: CASSSPGQGAAQYF.

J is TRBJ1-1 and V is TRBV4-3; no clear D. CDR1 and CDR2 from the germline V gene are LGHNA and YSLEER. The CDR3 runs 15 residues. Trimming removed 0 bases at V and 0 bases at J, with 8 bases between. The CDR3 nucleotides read TGCGCCAGCAGCCAAGATCAAGCCATGAACACTGAAGCTTTCTTT. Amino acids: CASSQDQAMNTEAFF.

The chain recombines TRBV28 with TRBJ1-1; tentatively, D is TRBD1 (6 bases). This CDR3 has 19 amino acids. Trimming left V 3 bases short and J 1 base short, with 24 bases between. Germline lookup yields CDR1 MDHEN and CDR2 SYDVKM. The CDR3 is CASSFSVSLRGGPNTEAFF. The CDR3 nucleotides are TGTGCCAGCAGTTTTTCGGTTAGTTTGCGCGGGGGGCCGAACACTGAAGCTTTCTTT.

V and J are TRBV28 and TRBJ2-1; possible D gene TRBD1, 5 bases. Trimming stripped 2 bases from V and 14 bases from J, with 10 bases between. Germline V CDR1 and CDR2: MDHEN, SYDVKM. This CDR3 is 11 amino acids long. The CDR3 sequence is CASSLSRVKFF. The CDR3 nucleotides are TGTGCCAGCAGTTTAAGCAGGGTTAAGTTCTTC.

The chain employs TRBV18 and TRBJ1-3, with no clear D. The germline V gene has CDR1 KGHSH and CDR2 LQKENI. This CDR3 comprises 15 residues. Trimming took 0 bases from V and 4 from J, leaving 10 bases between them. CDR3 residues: CASSPPGREGNTIYF. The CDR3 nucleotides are TGTGCCAGCTCACCACCGGGCCGGGAGGGAAACACCATATATTTT.

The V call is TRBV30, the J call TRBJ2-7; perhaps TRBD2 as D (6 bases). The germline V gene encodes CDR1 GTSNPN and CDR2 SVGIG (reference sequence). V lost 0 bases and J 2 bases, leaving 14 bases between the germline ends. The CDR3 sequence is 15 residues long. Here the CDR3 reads CAWSVPGRFAYEQYF. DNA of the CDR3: TGTGCCTGGAGTGTACCTGGGAGGTTCGCCTACGAGCAGTACTTC.

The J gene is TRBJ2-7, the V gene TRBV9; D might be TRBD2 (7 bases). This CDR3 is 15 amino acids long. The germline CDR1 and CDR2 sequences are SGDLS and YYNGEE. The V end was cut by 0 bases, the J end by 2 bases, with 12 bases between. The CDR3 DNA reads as TGTGCCAGCAGCGTAGCTACGGGGGGCACCTACGAGCAGTACTTC. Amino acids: CASSVATGGTYEQYF.

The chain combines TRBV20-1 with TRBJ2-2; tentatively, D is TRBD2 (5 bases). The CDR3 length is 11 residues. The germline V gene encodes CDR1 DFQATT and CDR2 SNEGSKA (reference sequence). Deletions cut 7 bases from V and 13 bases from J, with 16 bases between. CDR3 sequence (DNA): TGCAGTGTGTCTCGTCGCGGGTCGCTGTTTTTT. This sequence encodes CSVSRRGSLFF.

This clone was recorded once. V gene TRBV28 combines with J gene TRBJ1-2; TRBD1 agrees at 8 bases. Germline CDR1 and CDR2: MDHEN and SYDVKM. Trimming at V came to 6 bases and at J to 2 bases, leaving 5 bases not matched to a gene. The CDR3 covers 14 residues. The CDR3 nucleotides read TGTGCCAGCAGCGGACAGGGTAAAAACTATGGCTACACCTTC. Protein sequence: CASSGQGKNYGYTF.

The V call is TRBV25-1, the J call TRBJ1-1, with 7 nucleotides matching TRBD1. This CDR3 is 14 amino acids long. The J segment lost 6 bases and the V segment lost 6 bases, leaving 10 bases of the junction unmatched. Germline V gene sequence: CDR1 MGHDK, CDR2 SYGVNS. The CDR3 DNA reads TGTGCCAGCAGCCGAACAGGGGCCTTAGCTGAAGCTTTCTTT. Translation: CASSRTGALAEAFF.

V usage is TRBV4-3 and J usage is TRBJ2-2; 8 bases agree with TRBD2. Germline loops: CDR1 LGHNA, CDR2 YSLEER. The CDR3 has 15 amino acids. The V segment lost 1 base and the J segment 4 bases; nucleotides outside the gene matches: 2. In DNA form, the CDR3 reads TGCGCCAGCAGCCAAGTTCTAGCGGGCACCGGGGAGCTGTTTTTT. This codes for CASSQVLAGTGELFF.

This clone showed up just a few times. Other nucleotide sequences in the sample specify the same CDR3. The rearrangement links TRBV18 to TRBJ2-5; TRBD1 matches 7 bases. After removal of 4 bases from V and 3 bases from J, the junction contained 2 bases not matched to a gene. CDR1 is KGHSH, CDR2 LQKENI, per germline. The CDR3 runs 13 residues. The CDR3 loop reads CASSRDREETQYF. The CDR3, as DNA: TGTGCCAGCTCACGTGACAGGGAAGAGACCCAGTACTTC. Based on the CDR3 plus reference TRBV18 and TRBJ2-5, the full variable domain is NAGVMQNPRHLVRRRGQEARLRCSPMKGHSHVYWYRQLPEEGLKFMVYLQKENIIDESGMPKERFSAEFPKEGPSILRIQQVVRGDSAAYFCASSRDREETQYFGPGTRLLVL.

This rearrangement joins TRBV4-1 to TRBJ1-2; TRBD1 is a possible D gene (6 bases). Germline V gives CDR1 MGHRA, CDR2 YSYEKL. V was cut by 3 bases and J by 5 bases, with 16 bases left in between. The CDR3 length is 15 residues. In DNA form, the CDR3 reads TGCGCCAGCAGCCACCGGCCCGGAGGACAGTATGGCTACACCTTC. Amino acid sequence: CASSHRPGGQYGYTF.

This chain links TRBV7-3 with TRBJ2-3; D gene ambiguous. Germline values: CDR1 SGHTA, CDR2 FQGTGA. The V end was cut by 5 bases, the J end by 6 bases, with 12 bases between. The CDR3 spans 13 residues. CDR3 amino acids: CASSADLGDTQYF. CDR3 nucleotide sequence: TGTGCCAGCAGCGCCGACCTGGGCGATACGCAGTATTTT.

The CDR3: CASSPSGQYNSPLHF. As DNA, the CDR3 is TGTGCCAGCAGCCCTTCGGGACAGTATAATTCACCCCTCCACTTT. V and J are TRBV9 and TRBJ1-6; 7 bases are shared with TRBD1. Trimming at V came to 4 bases and at J to 4 bases, leaving 5 bases not matched to a gene. Germline V gene sequence: CDR1 SGDLS, CDR2 YYNGEE. The CDR3 runs to 15 residues.

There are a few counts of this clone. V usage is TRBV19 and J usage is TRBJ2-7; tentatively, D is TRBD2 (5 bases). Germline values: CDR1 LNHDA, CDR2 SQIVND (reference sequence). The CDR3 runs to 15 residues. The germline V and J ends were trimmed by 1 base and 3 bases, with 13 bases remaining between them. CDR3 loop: CASSIGEPKDYEQYF. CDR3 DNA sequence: TGTGCCAGTAGTATAGGGGAGCCTAAAGACTACGAGCAGTACTTC. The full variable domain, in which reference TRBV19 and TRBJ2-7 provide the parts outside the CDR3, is DGGITQSPKYLFRKEGQNVTLSCEQNLNHDAMYWYRQDPGQGLRLIYYSQIVNDFQKGDIAEGYSVSREKKESFPLTVTSAQKNPTAFYLCASSIGEPKDYEQYFGPGTRLTVT.

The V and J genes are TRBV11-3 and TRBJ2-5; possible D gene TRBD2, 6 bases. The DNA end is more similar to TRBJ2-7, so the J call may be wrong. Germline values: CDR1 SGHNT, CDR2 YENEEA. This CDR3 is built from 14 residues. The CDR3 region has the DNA TGTGCCAGCAGCGACCCGGGACTCGGATACGAGCAGTACTTC. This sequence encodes CASSDPGLGYEQYF.

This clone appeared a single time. The CDR3 DNA follows: TGTGCCAGCAGTTTATGGCAGGGTAGGGCACCCCTCCACTTT. Residues: CASSLWQGRAPLHF. The V and J genes are TRBV28 and TRBJ1-6; possibly TRBD1 for D (5 bases). The CDR3 loop spans 14 amino acids. Germline lookup yields CDR1 MDHEN and CDR2 SYDVKM. The V and J ends lost 0 bases and 11 bases respectively, with 11 bases between them.

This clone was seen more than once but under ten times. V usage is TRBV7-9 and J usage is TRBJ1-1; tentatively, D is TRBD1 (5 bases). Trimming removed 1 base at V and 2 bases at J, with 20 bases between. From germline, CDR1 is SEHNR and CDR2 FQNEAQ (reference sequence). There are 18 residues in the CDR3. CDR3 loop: CASSLVFQGQAANTEAFF. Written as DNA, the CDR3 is TGTGCCAGCAGCTTAGTGTTTCAGGGCCAGGCCGCTAACACTGAAGCTTTCTTT.